This TCR beta chain emerged from a study of CD8 T cells in Susac syndrome. Study observations and caveats: The study's TCR sequencing and HLA analysis covered a relatively small number of individuals, and the study acknowledged this.

Trimming shortened V by 5 bases and J by 5 bases, and 19 bases separated the two germline ends. Germline lookup yields CDR1 SGHRS and CDR2 YFSETQ. This CDR3 region has 15 residues. From blood CD8+ and CD4+ T cells, TCR beta sequences were generated. Patients with stable or active relapsing-remitting disease, all of them treatment-naive, made up the multiple sclerosis controls. Random hexamers primed reverse transcription of about 0.45 to 1 ug RNA. The method of amplification for TCR beta CDR3 was immunoSEQ multiplex PCR, covering 54 Vbeta and 13 Jbeta. TCRdb re-derived calls from the immunoSEQ multiplex PCR reads in MiXCR, one entry per CDR3 protein. The repertoire holds 250,000 to 300,000 distinct CDR3 sequences, with around 84% as singletons. With regard to this clonotype: Its target is not known.

The clonotype comes from a human donor with multiple sclerosis. Source material: CD8+ T cells from PBMCs. The V and J genes are TRBV5-1 and TRBJ1-1; TRBD1 might be the D (5 bases). CDR3 protein: CASREGWDWRTEAFF. As DNA, the CDR3 is TGCGCCAGCAGAGAGGGGTGGGATTGGAGGACTGAAGCTTTCTTT.